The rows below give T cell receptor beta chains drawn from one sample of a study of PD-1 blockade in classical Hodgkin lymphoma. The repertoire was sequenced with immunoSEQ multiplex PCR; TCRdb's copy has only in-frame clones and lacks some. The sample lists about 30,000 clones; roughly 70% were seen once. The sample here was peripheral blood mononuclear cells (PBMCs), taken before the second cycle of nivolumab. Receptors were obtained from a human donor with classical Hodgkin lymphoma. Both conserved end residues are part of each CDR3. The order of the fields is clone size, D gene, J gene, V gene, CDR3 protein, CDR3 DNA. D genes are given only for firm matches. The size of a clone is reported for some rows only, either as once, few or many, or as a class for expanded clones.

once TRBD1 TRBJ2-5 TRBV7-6 CASSLAGGGETQYF TGTGCCAGCAGCTTAGCAGGGGGCGGGGAGACCCAGTACTTC
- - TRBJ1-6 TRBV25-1 CASSEFEGLNSPLHF TGTGCCAGCAGTGAATTTGAGGGGTTAAATTCACCCCTCCACTTT
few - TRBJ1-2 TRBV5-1 CASSGPTGTYGYTF TGCGCCAGCAGCGGCCCAACGGGCACCTATGGCTACACCTTC
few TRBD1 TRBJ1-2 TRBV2 CASSENLSRGGGYTF TGTGCCAGCAGTGAAAACTTGTCCAGGGGGGGAGGCTACACCTTC
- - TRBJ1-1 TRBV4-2 CASSQDEGRDTEAFF TGTGCCAGCAGCCAAGACGAGGGACGGGACACTGAAGCTTTCTTT
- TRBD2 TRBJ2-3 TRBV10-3 CAISESASGGTSFLTDTQYF TGTGCCATCAGTGAGTCTGCTAGCGGGGGGACTAGTTTTCTCACAGATACGCAGTATTTT
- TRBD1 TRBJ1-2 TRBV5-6 CASSAGTDPGYTF TGTGCCAGCAGCGCGGGGACAGACCCTGGCTACACCTTC
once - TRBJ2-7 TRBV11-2 CASSLLAGPLGSYEQYF TGTGCCAGCAGCTTACTCGCGGGTCCCCTGGGCTCCTACGAGCAGTACTTC
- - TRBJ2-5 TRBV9 CASTNPGFRLIGRGNQETQYF TGTGCCAGCACGAATCCGGGTTTTCGTTTGATAGGCAGGGGCAATCAAGAGACCCAGTACTTC
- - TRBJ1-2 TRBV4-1 CASSPGPGENYGYTF TGCGCCAGCAGCCCGGGGCCGGGAGAGAACTATGGCTACACCTTC
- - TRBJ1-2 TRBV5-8 CASNPGEGLYGYTF TGTGCCAGCAACCCTGGGGAGGGGCTCTATGGCTACACCTTC
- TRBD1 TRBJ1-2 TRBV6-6 CASTYDRGEGYTF TGTGCCAGCACTTACGACAGGGGAGAAGGCTACACCTTC
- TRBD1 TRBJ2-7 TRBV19 CASSTRDSSYEQYF TGTGCCAGTAGTACCCGGGACAGCTCCTACGAGCAGTACTTC
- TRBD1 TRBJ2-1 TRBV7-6 CASSLATGGFDNEQFF TGTGCCAGCAGCTTAGCGACAGGGGGGTTCGACAATGAGCAGTTCTTC
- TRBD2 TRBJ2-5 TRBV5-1 CASSSAAGEETQYF TGCGCCAGCAGCTCGGCAGCGGGGGAGGAGACCCAGTACTTC
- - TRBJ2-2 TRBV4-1 CASSQEHRNTGKLFF TGCGCCAGCAGCCAAGAGCACCGAAACACCGGGAAGCTGTTTTTT
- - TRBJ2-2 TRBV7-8 CASSSSLRNTGELFF TGTGCCAGCAGCTCCTCCTTGAGGAACACCGGGGAGCTGTTTTTT
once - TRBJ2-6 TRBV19 CASSIADSGANVLTF TGTGCCAGTAGTATAGCCGACTCTGGGGCCAACGTCCTGACTTTC
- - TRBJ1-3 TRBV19 CASRAPGTGNTIYF TGTGCCAGCAGGGCCCCAGGGACTGGAAACACCATATATTTT
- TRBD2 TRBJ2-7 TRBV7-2 CASSPSPERGVRYYGEQYF TGTGCCAGCAGCCCCTCCCCCGAGCGGGGGGTTCGCTACTACGGGGAGCAGTACTTC
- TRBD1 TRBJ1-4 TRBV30 CAWSVGQGAEKLFF TGTGCCTGGAGTGTGGGACAGGGAGCCGAAAAACTGTTTTTT
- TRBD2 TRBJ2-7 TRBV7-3 CASRPSGGAHEQYF TGTGCCAGCAGACCCAGCGGGGGGGCCCACGAGCAGTACTTC